Only a few counts were recorded for the clone carrying this TCR beta chain. These data come from a study of early T cells in non-severe SARS-CoV-2 infection. MiXCR, run by TCRdb on the 5' RACE reads, gives a single entry per CDR3 protein. The sample shows 32,000 or so distinct CDR3 sequences, about 6.2% of them seen only once. Germline V lookup: CDR1 DFQATT, CDR2 SNEGSKA (reference sequence). CDR3 size: 14 residues. V was shortened by 3 bases and J by 0 bases, with 9 bases between the two germline ends. The J gene is TRBJ2-4, the V gene TRBV20-1; D not resolved. Sequencing input: whole blood. The TCR sequence derives from an adult who was a healthcare worker with PCR-confirmed SARS-CoV-2 infection or an uninfected control (not recorded which). The CDR3, as DNA: TGCAGTGCTAGTAGTCTACTAGCCAAAAACATTCAGTACTTC. Amino acid sequence: CSASSLLAKNIQYF.